The following is a T cell receptor (beta chain) sequence with its context. The antigen remains unidentified. This sample is drawn from a study of T cell responses to AZD1222 COVID-19 vaccine. As for the study in general: Both about-4-week and about-12-week second-dose recipients were combined.

The study, taken as a whole, reports: Increased Spike-specific TCR breadth and depth were observed after two AZD1222 doses.

Sequencing used immunoSEQ multiplex PCR; TCRdb keeps in-frame clones, though not all of them. The table includes about 55,000 clones, 70% to 90% detected once. This CDR3 contains 18 residues. Germline V gives CDR1 SGHNT, CDR2 YYREEE (reference sequence). Trimming cost V 4 bases and J 2 bases; bases outside gene matches: 12. The rearrangement uses TRBV5-4 and TRBJ1-2; TRBD1 matches 12 bases. This sequence originates from an adult in good health. This sample comprised peripheral blood, obtained on day 0 of AZD1222 vaccination. CDR3 residues: CASSGYPGQGAGNYGYTF. In DNA, the CDR3 is TGTGCCAGCAGCGGATACCCGGGACAGGGGGCAGGGAACTATGGCTACACCTTC.